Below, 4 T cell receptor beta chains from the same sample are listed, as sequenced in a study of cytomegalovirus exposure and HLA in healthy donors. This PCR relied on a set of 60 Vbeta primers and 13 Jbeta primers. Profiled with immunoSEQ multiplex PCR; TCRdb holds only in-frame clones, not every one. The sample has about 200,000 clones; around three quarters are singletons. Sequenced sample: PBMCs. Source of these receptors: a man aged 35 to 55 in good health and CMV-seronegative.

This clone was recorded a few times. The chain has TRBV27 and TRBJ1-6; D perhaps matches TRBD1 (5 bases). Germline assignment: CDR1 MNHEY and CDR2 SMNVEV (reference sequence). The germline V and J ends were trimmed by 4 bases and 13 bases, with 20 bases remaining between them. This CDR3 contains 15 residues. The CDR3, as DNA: TGTGCCAGCAGTTCATCATTCGGGGGGTCAGGTCCCCTCCACTTT. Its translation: CASSSSFGGSGPLHF.

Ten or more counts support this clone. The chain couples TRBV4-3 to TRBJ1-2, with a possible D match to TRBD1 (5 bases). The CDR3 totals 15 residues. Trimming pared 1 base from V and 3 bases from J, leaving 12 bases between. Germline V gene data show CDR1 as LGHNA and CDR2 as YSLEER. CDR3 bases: TGCGCCAGCAGCCAAGGGCCAGGGAATTACTATGGCTACACCTTC. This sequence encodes CASSQGPGNYYGYTF.

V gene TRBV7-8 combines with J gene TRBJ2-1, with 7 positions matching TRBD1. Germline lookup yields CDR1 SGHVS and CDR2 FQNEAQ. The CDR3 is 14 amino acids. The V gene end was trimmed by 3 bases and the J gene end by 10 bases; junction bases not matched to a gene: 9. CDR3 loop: CASSFPYRGGEQFF. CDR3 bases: TGTGCCAGCAGCTTTCCTTACAGGGGCGGAGAGCAGTTCTTC. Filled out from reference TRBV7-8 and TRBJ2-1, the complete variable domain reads GAGVSQSPRYKVAKRGQDVALRCDPISGHVSLFWYQQALGQGPEFLTYFQNEAQLDKSGLPSDRFFAERPEGSVSTLKIQRTQQEDSAVYLCASSFPYRGGEQFFGPGTRLTVL.

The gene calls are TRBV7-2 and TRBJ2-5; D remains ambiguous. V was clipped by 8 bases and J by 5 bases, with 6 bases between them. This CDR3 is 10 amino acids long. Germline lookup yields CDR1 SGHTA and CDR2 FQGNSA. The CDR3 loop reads CASGEETQYF. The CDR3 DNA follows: TGTGCCAGCGGTGAGGAGACCCAGTACTTC.